The 16 T cell receptor beta chains below were found in one sample sequenced in a study of molecular identifiers for immune sequencing clone quantification. One entry per CDR3 protein, called by TCRdb with MiXCR from the PCR reads. This sample carries approximately 97,000 distinct CDR3 sequences, roughly 24% of them seen once, and the ten largest clones take under 1%. Sequencing input: naive CD8+ T cells from blood, with Jurkat cell RNA spiked in. Documented subset: FACS-sorted CD8+CD4-CCR7+CD45RA+ naive T cells. The source is a human donor in good health. Some libraries in this study had Jurkat cell RNA spiked in.

This clonotype was recorded at least ten times. V and J are TRBV10-2 and TRBJ1-1; D remains ambiguous. The CDR3 loop spans 12 amino acids. V was cut by 7 bases and J by 4 bases, with 10 bases left in between. Germline loops: CDR1 WSHSY, CDR2 SAAADI. Here the CDR3 reads CASMSGTTEAFF. CDR3 coding DNA: TGCGCCAGCATGAGTGGAACCACTGAAGCTTTCTTT.

This clonotype came up many times. The CDR3 bases are TGTGCCAGCAGTTACAGGCGGGGGCGCACAGATACGCAGTATTTT. As protein: CASSYRRGRTDTQYF. The V and J genes are TRBV6-7 and TRBJ2-3; possible D gene TRBD2, 7 bases. TRBV6-7 has ORF status, its function being uncertain. The CDR3 extends over 15 amino acids. V was pared by 2 bases and J by 1 base, with 10 bases between.

On this clonotype: With a much larger clone just one base away, this may be a read error. The limits of the CDR3 on the DNA are not certain, so only TCRdb's listed CDR3 is given. The gene calls are TRBV9 and TRBJ1-1; the DNA was not compared with TRBD1, the D call given in the table. Germline CDR1 and CDR2: SGDLS and YYNGEE. The CDR3 is 14 residues long, ends included. The chain's CDR3 is CASSVAAGATEASF.

As concerns this clonotype: A much larger clone differs by one base, so this may be a read error. V usage is TRBV27 and J usage is TRBJ2-7; possible D gene TRBD2, 5 bases. The CDR3 loop spans 13 amino acids. Germline V CDR1 and CDR2: MNHEY, SMNVEV (reference sequence). CDR3 loop: CASIDLGSYGQYF. DNA of the CDR3: TGTGCCAGCATAGATTTGGGGAGCTACGGGCAGTACTTC.

The J gene is TRBJ2-1, the V gene TRBV29-1, with 10 bases fitting TRBD1. Unmatched junction bases numbered 10, after V lost 1 base and J lost 7 bases. This CDR3 has 16 residues. CDR1 SQVTM and CDR2 ANQGSEA come from the germline V gene. The CDR3, as DNA: TGCAGCGTTGAAGGGGGGGACAGGGGAAAAACAAATGAGCAGTTCTTC. This translates into CSVEGGDRGKTNEQFF.

This clonotype was observed at least ten times. This chain joins TRBV7-2 and TRBJ2-5, with 7 bases identical to TRBD2. The ends lost 1 base at V and 5 bases at J; junction bases unmatched: 16. CDR3 size: 18 residues. The germline gives CDR1 SGHTA, CDR2 FQGNSA. This chain's CDR3 is CASSLGVRPSGIRETQYF. The CDR3 DNA sequence: TGTGCCAGCAGCTTAGGAGTACGGCCCAGCGGGATACGGGAGACCCAGTACTTC.

J is TRBJ2-3 and V is TRBV6-2 or TRBV6-3; TRBD1 agrees at 8 bases. Germline trimming cut 7 bases from V and 1 base from J; bases unmatched to any gene: 10. The CDR3 has 16 residues. Germline CDR1 and CDR2: MNHEY and SVGEGT. CDR3 DNA sequence: TGTGCCAGCACCCCAATAGAGACAGGGGGCACAGATACGCAGTATTTT. This codes for CASTPIETGGTDTQYF.

Many counts were recorded for this clonotype. The chain combines TRBV10-3 with TRBJ2-3, with D uncertain. V shed 0 bases and J shed 6 bases, with 7 bases lying between them. Germline values: CDR1 ENHRY, CDR2 SYGVKD. The CDR3 runs 13 residues. The CDR3 sequence: CAISESSSDTQYF. CDR3 in DNA: TGTGCCATCAGTGAGTCCAGCTCGGATACGCAGTATTTT.

In this sample, this clonotype turned up many times. This sequence joins TRBV6-5 and TRBJ2-3; 7 bases align to TRBD2. The junction had 5 bases not matched to a gene; V was cut back by 5 bases and J by 0 bases. Germline V lookup: CDR1 MNHEY, CDR2 SVGAGI. The CDR3 length is 15 residues. Here the CDR3 DNA reads TGTGCCAGCAGTCTAGCGGAACCTAGCACAGATACGCAGTATTTT. Its protein product is CASSLAEPSTDTQYF.

This clonotype was detected many times. This chain links TRBV19 with TRBJ2-1; 11 nucleotides agree with TRBD2. Germline-derived CDR1 and CDR2 are LNHDA and SQIVND (reference sequence). Losses at the gene ends were 7 bases for V and 7 bases for J; bases not matched to a gene: 3. The CDR3 loop spans 13 amino acids. The CDR3, as DNA: TGTGCCAGTACCCGACTAGCGGGAAATGAGCAGTTCTTC. The encoded protein is CASTRLAGNEQFF.

The chain is built from TRBV4-1 and TRBJ2-7, with D possibly matching TRBD2 (6 bases). The CDR3 loop spans 15 amino acids. Germline V CDR1 and CDR2: MGHRA, YSYEKL. This CDR3 reads CVGSQDPGVGYEQYF. The CDR3 region has the DNA TGCGTCGGCAGCCAAGACCCGGGGGTGGGCTACGAGCAGTACTTC.

Comment on this clonotype: This may be a read error: a much more frequent sequence differs by one nucleotide. The CDR3 coding sequence is TGTGCCAGCAGAAAGTCCCCGGGACAGGAGAACAATGCGCAGTTCTTC. Its protein is CASRKSPGQENNAQFF. The gene calls are TRBV5-3 and TRBJ2-1; 8 nucleotides line up with TRBD1. TRBV5-3 is flagged as an ORF with uncertain function. The length of the CDR3 is 16 residues.

Concerning this clonotype itself: With a much larger clone just one base away, this may be a read error. This chain connects TRBV4-3 to TRBJ2-2; 7 bases are shared with TRBD2. The V gene end was trimmed by 0 bases and the J gene end by 4 bases; junction bases not matched to a gene: 11. The germline V gene has CDR1 LGHNA and CDR2 YSLEER. CDR3 length equals 18 residues. In DNA, the CDR3 is TGCGCCAGCAGCCAAGAGCCTAGCAGGAGCGGGGCCACCGGGGAGCTGTTTTTT. This encodes CASSQEPSRSGATGELFF.

This clonotype was observed once. Sequence at one end of the junction differs from germline and may be a read error. The chain is built from TRBV9 and TRBJ2-2; 14 bases fit TRBD2. This CDR3 contains 17 residues. Germline CDR1 reads SGDLS; CDR2 reads YYNGEE. The CDR3 here is CASSSGLAGVNTGEPFF. The CDR3 DNA follows: TGTGCCAGCAGCTCGGGACTAGCGGGGGTCAACACCGGGGAGCCGTTTTTT.

The rearrangement links TRBV4-1 to TRBJ2-6; TRBD1 matches 11 bases. CDR1 and CDR2 (germline): MGHRA, YSYEKL. V was pared by 1 base and J by 0 bases, with 2 bases of the junction left unmatched. The CDR3 sequence is 18 residues long. The DNA for the CDR3 is TGCGCCAGCAGCCAAGGGGACAGGGGGTACTCTGGGGCCAACGTCCTGACTTTC. Protein sequence: CASSQGDRGYSGANVLTF.

On this clonotype itself: One end of the junction varies from germline; a read error may be responsible. The chain's CDR3 is CASSPGTWRSNQPRHF. CDR3 nucleotides: TGTGCCAGTAGTCCAGGGACGTGGCGGAGCAATCAGCCCCGGCATTTT. V gene TRBV19 combines with J gene TRBJ1-5; a weak D match, TRBD1 (5 bases). The CDR3 loop spans 16 amino acids. Germline CDR1 reads LNHDA; CDR2 reads SQIVND (reference sequence).